The 8 T cell receptor beta chains below come from one sample, sequenced in a study of blood T cell repertoires in COVID-19. Clones were sequenced by immunoSEQ multiplex PCR, and TCRdb holds only the in-frame ones, with some missing. The top ten hold approximately 9.8% of the sample, which has fewer than 300,000 clones, around nine tenths seen once. The specimen sequenced was peripheral blood. Every receptor here comes from a man aged 40-55 years who had recovered from COVID-19.

The chain combines TRBV7-9 with TRBJ2-7; D perhaps matches TRBD1 (6 bases). This CDR3 is built from 15 residues. Trimming cost V 1 base and J 3 bases, with 13 bases left between them. From germline, CDR1 is SEHNR and CDR2 FQNEAQ (reference sequence). The CDR3 reads CASSLGGRGHYEQYF. The CDR3 coding sequence is TGTGCCAGCAGCTTAGGCGGAAGGGGACACTACGAGCAGTACTTC. The entire variable domain, with the rest obtained from reference TRBV7-9 and TRBJ2-7, is as follows: DTGVSQNPRHKITKRGQNVTFRCDPISEHNRLYWYRQTLGQGPEFLTYFQNEAQLEKSRLLSDRFSAERPKGSFSTLEIQRTEQGDSAMYLCASSLGGRGHYEQYFGPGTRLTVT.

The chain recombines TRBV7-2 with TRBJ2-7; 13 bases map to TRBD2. Per the germline V gene, CDR1 is SGHTA and CDR2 is FQGNSA. CDR3 length: 17 residues. V shed 5 bases and J 7 bases; nucleotides not matched to a gene: 14. This CDR3 is CASSRGLAGALVKEQYF. Written as DNA, the CDR3 is TGTGCCAGCAGCCGCGGACTAGCGGGGGCCCTTGTAAAGGAGCAGTACTTC.

The chain links TRBV5-6 to TRBJ2-2, with no clear D. The V end lost 0 bases, the J end lost 4 bases, and 7 bases lay between the germline ends. CDR1 SGHDT and CDR2 YYEEEE come from the germline V gene. The CDR3 contains 14 residues. The CDR3 loop reads CASSLVAVTGELFF. In nucleotides, the CDR3 is TGTGCCAGCAGCTTGGTGGCAGTCACCGGGGAGCTGTTTTTT.

The CDR3 reads CASSYGTSANNEQFF. DNA of the CDR3: TGTGCCAGCAGTTATGGGACTAGCGCTAACAATGAGCAGTTCTTC. This sequence joins TRBV6-5 and TRBJ2-1; 10 positions match TRBD2. Germline CDR1 and CDR2: MNHEY and SVGAGI. This CDR3 spans 15 amino acids. V trimming: 3 bases; J trimming: 5 bases; junction bases outside the gene matches: 4.

This chain uses TRBV7-8 with TRBJ2-1, with TRBD2 matching over 11 bases. Losses at the gene ends were 5 bases for V and 4 bases for J; bases not matched to a gene: 7. Germline CDR1 is SGHVS and CDR2 is FQNEAQ. There are 16 residues in the CDR3. The CDR3: CASSLLAGGGYNEQFF. CDR3 bases: TGTGCCAGCAGCCTTCTAGCGGGGGGCGGGTACAATGAGCAGTTCTTC.

V is TRBV12-3 or TRBV12-4 and J is TRBJ2-7; D ambiguous. The CDR3 totals 11 residues. With 5 bases removed from V and 3 bases from J, the gap between germline ends came to 5 bases. CDR3 sequence: CASSINYEQYF. In DNA form, the CDR3 reads TGTGCCAGCAGTATAAACTACGAGCAGTACTTC.

This chain uses TRBV6-5 with TRBJ1-2; D is possibly TRBD1 (6 bases). Germline CDR1 reads MNHEY; CDR2 reads SVGAGI. The CDR3 contains 11 residues. The V end lost 6 bases, the J end lost 12 bases, and 14 bases lay between the germline ends. The CDR3 DNA reads TGTGCCAGCAGACGCGCGGACAGACACACCTTC. Encoded protein: CASRRADRHTF.

This sequence joins TRBV19 and TRBJ1-2; D perhaps matches TRBD1 (6 bases). Germline CDR1 LNHDA, CDR2 SQIVND (reference sequence). There are 19 residues in the CDR3. The ends were cut back, 1 base at V and 3 bases at J, with 24 bases in the middle. This CDR3 is CASSIVSLGQRRLHYGYTF. The CDR3 DNA reads as TGTGCCAGTAGTATAGTCTCCTTGGGACAAAGGAGGTTACACTATGGCTACACCTTC.